The clone carrying this TCR beta chain was counted only a few times. These data belong to a study of cytomegalovirus exposure and HLA in healthy donors. For the study at large: About 80 million unique TCRs, all from HLA-typed donors, were included in an early release of the data.

Primers: 60 Vbeta forward and 13 Jbeta reverse. Sequenced by immunoSEQ multiplex PCR; TCRdb stores in-frame clones only, minus some. The sample has around 140,000 clones, approximately 72% seen once. Trimming shortened V by 4 bases and J by 2 bases, and 16 bases separated the two germline ends. Germline V gene lookup returns CDR1 SGHRS and CDR2 YFSETQ. The CDR3 has 16 residues. At sampling all donors were nominally healthy, likely with unrecorded immune exposures. The sequenced material came from PBMCs. This sequence joins TRBV5-1 and TRBJ1-3, with a tentative D call TRBD1 (6 bases). The receptor's source is a woman aged 55-70 years in good health and CMV-seronegative. CDR3 in DNA: TGCGCCAGCAGCCTGGCACAGGGATCCCCTGGAAACACCATATATTTT. Amino acids: CASSLAQGSPGNTIYF.